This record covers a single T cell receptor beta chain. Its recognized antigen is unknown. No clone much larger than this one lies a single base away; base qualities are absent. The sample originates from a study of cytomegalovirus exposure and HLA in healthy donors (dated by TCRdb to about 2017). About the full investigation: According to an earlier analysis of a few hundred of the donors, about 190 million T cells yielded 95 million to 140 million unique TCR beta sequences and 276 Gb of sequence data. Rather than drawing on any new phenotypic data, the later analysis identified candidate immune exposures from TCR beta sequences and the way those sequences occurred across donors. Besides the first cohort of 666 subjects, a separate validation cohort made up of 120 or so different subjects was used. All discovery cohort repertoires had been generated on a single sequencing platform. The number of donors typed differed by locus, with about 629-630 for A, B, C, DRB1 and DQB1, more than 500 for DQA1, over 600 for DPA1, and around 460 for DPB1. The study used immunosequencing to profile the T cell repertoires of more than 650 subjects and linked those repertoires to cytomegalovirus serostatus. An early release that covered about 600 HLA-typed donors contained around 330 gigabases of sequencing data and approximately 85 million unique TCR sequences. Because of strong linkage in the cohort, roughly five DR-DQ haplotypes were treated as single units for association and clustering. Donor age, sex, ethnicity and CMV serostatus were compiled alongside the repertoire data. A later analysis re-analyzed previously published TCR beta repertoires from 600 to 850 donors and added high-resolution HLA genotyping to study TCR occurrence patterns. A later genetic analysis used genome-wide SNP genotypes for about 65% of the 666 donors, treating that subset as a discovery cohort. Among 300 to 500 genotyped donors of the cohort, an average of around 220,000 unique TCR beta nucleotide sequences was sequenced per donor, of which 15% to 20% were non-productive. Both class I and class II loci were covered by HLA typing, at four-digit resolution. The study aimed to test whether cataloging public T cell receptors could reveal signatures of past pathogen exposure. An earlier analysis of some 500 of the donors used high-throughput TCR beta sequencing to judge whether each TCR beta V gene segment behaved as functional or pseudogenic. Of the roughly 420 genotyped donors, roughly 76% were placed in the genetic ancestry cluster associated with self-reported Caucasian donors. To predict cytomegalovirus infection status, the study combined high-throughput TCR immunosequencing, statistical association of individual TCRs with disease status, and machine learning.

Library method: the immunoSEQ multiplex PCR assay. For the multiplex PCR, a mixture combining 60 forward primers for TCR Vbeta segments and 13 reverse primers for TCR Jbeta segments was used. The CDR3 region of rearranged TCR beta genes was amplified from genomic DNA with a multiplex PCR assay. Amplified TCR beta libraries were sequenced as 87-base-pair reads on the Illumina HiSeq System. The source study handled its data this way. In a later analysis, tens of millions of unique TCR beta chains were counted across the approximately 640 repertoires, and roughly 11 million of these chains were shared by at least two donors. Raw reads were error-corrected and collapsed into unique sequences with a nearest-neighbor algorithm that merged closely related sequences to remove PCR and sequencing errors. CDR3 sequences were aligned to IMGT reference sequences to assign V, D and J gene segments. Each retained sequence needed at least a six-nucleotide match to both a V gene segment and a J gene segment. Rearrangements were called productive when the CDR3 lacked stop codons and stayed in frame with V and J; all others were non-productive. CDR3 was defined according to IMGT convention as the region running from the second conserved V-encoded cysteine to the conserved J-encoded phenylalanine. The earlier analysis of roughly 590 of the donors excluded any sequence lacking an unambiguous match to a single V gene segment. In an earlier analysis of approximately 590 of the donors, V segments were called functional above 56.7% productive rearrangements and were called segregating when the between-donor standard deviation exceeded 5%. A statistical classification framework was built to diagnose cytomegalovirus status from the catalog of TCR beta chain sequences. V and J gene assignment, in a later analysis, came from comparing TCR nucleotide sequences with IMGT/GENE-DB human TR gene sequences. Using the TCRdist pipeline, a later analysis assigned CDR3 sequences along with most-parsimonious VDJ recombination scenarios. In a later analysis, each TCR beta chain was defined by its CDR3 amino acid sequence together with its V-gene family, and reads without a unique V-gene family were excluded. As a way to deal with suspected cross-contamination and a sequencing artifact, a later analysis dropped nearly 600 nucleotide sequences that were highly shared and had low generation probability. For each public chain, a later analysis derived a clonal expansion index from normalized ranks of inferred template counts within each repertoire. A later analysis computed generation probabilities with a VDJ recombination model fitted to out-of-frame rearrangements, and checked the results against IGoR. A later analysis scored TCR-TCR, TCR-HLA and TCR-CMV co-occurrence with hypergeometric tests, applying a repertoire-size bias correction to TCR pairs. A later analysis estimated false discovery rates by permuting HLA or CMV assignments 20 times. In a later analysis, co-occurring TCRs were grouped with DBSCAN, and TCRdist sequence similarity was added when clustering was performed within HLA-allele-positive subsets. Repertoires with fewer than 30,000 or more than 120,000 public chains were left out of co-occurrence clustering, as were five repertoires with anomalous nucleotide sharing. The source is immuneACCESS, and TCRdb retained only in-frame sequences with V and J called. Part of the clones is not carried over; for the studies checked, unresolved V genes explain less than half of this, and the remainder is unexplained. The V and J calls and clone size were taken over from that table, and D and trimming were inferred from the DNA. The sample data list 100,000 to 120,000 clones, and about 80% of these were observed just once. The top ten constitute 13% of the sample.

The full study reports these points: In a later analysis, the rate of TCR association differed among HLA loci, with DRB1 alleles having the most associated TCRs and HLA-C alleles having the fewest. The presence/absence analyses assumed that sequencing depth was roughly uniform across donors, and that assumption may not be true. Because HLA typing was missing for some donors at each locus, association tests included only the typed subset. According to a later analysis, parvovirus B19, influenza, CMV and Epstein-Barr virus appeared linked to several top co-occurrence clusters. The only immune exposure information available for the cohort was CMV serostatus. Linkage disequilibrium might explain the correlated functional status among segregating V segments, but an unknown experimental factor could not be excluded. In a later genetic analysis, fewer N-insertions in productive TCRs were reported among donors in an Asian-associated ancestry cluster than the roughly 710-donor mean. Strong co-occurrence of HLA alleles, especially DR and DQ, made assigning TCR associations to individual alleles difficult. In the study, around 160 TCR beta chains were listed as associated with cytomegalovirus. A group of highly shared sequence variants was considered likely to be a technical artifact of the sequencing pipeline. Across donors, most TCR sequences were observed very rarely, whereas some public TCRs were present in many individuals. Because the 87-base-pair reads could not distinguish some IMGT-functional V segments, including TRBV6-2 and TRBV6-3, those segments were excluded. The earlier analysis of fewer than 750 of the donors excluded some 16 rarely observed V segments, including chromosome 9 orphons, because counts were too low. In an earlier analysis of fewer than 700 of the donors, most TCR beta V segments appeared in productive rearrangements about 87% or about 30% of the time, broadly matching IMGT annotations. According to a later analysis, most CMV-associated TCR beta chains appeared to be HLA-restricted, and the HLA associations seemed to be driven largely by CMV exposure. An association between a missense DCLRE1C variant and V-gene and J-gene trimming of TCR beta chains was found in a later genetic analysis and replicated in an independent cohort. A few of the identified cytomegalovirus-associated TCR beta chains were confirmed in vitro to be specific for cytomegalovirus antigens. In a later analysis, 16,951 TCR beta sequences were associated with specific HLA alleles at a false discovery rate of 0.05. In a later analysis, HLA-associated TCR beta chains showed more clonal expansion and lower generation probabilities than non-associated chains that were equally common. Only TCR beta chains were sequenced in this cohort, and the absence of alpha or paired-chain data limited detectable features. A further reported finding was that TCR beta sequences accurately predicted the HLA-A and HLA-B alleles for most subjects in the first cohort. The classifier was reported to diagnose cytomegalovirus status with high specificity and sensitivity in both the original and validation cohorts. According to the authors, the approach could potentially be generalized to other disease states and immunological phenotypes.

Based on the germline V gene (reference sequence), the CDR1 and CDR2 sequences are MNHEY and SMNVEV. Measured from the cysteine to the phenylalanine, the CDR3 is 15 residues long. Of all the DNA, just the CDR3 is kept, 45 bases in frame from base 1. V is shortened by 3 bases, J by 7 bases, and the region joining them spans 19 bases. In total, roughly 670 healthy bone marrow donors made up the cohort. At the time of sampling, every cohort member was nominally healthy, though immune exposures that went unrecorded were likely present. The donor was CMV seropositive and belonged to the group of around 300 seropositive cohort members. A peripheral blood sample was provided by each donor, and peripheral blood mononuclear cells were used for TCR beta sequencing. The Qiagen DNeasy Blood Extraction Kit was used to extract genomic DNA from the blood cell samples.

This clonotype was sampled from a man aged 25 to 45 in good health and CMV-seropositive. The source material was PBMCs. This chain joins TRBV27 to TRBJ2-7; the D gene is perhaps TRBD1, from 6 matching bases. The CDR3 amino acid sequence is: CASSFLGNRVGEQYF. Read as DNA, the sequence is TGTGCCAGCAGTTTTTTGGGGAACAGGGTGGGGGAGCAGTACTTC.